Following are 23 T cell receptor beta chains from one sample sequenced in a study of blood T cell repertoires in COVID-19. Only in-frame clones appear in the TCRdb table, and some are missing; sequencing was by immunoSEQ multiplex PCR. The sample has approximately 150,000 clones, approximately 90% seen once; the top ten hold around 1.4%. Material: peripheral blood. All receptors derive from a woman aged 45-65 years with acute or convalescent COVID-19.

J is TRBJ1-1 and V is TRBV12-3 or TRBV12-4; D is perhaps TRBD1 (5 bases). Deletions cut 6 bases from V and 4 bases from J, with 12 bases between. The CDR3 covers 13 residues. As DNA, the CDR3 is TGTGCCAGCAGCTCACGGGGGGGCACTGAAGCTTTCTTT. Translating it yields CASSSRGGTEAFF.

In this sample, this clone turned up once. The same CDR3 also results from other DNA sequences found in this sample. The chain has TRBV12-3 or TRBV12-4 and TRBJ2-6; TRBD2 is a possible D gene (5 bases). This CDR3 comprises 13 residues. Here the CDR3 reads CASAEAGANVLTF. Written as DNA, the CDR3 is TGTGCTAGCGCTGAGGCTGGGGCCAACGTCCTGACTTTC.

This rearrangement joins TRBV19 to TRBJ1-2; no reliable D call. CDR1 is LNHDA, CDR2 SQIVND, per germline (reference sequence). Trimming took 4 bases from V and 5 from J, leaving 14 bases between them. This CDR3 region has 14 residues. For the CDR3, the DNA is TGTGCCAGTAGTACAAGCCTGTTGAGGTATGGCTACACCTTC. This encodes CASSTSLLRYGYTF.

The gene calls are TRBV18 and TRBJ2-2; 13 positions match TRBD2. The CDR3 spans 18 residues. Germline CDR1 and CDR2: KGHSH and LQKENI. Trimming took 6 bases from V and 3 from J; bases not matched to a gene: 10. The CDR3 is CASSFGLAGDWDTGELFF. CDR3 in DNA: TGTGCCAGCTCTTTCGGACTAGCGGGGGACTGGGACACCGGGGAGCTGTTTTTT.

The chain uses TRBV6-5 and TRBJ1-4; TRBD1 matches 10 bases. V shed 4 bases and J 8 bases; nucleotides not matched to a gene: 4. From germline, CDR1 is MNHEY and CDR2 SVGAGI. The CDR3 covers 14 residues. CDR3 loop: CASSWTGGLEKLFF. The DNA of the CDR3 is TGTGCCAGCAGTTGGACAGGGGGACTCGAAAAACTGTTTTTT.

This clone was recorded a few times. CDR3 amino acids: CASSGQGVSGEGVGNTIYF. The CDR3 DNA reads TGTGCCAGTAGTGGACAGGGGGTGTCCGGAGAGGGGGTTGGAAACACCATATATTTT. V is TRBV19 and J is TRBJ1-3, with 10 bases fitting TRBD1. V lost 5 bases, J lost 3 bases, and 16 bases stayed unmatched. Per germline, CDR1 LNHDA and CDR2 SQIVND (reference sequence). This CDR3 comprises 19 residues.

V gene TRBV7-8 combines with J gene TRBJ2-1; TRBD2 might be the D (7 bases). The ends were cut back, 5 bases at V and 6 bases at J, with 17 bases in the middle. There are 15 residues in the CDR3. Germline CDR1 and CDR2: SGHVS and FQNEAQ. DNA of the CDR3: TGTGCCAGCAGCATGGGGGGGGCCTGGCCCAATGAGCAGTTCTTC. Its protein product is CASSMGGAWPNEQFF.

The chain joins TRBV3-1 (or the pseudogene TRBV3-2) to TRBJ1-1; tentative D call: TRBD1 (6 bases). There are 14 residues in the CDR3. Per the germline V gene, CDR1 is LGHDT and CDR2 is YNNKEL (reference sequence). The V and J ends lost 1 base and 3 bases respectively, with 9 bases between them. The CDR3 DNA reads as TGTGCCAGCAGCCAAGCGGGGGGCTACACTGAAGCTTTCTTT. As protein: CASSQAGGYTEAFF.

V and J are TRBV6-2 or TRBV6-3 and TRBJ2-7, with TRBD2 matching over 7 bases. The CDR3 totals 15 residues. CDR1 is MNHEY, CDR2 SVGEGT, per germline. J gave up 2 bases and V 6 bases, and 10 bases lay outside the gene matches. The CDR3 coding sequence is TGTGCCAGCAGCCTTCGGCAGGGAGGGACCTACGAGCAGTACTTC. Protein sequence: CASSLRQGGTYEQYF.

V and J are TRBV10-1 and TRBJ1-1; no firm D call. This CDR3 is 13 amino acids long. Looked up from germline, CDR1 is WNHNN and CDR2 is SYGVQD (reference sequence). V was shortened by 6 bases and J by 1 base, with 9 bases between the two germline ends. The CDR3 region has the DNA TGCGCCAGCAGCCCCAGCGGGAACACTGAAGCTTTCTTT. Amino acid sequence: CASSPSGNTEAFF.

This rearrangement joins TRBV7-2 to TRBJ1-2; D possibly corresponds to TRBD1 (6 bases). There are 15 residues in the CDR3. The germline V and J ends were trimmed by 5 bases and 5 bases, with 18 bases remaining between them. Germline CDR1 SGHTA, CDR2 FQGNSA. CDR3 sequence reads: CASSTGRVSSYGYTF. CDR3 nucleotides: TGTGCCAGCAGCACAGGGAGGGTCAGCTCATATGGCTACACCTTC.

The chain combines TRBV13 with TRBJ1-4; D uncertain. Trimming stripped 5 bases from V and 6 bases from J, with 19 bases between. The CDR3 is made up of 16 amino acids. CDR1 and CDR2 from the germline V gene are PRHDT and FYEKMQ (reference sequence). CDR3 DNA: TGTGCCAGCAGCCCCTCGAGGAAAGGCGACGATGAAAAACTGTTTTTT. It yields the protein CASSPSRKGDDEKLFF.

V usage is TRBV7-2 and J usage is TRBJ1-4; 7 bases agree with TRBD1. The CDR3 covers 16 residues. Losses at the gene ends were 5 bases for V and 5 bases for J; bases not matched to a gene: 11. The germline V gene has CDR1 SGHTA and CDR2 FQGNSA. The CDR3 sequence: CASSPLPGQRNEKLFF. DNA of the CDR3: TGTGCCAGCAGCCCGCTACCGGGACAGAGGAATGAAAAACTGTTTTTT. The whole variable domain, remainder taken from reference TRBV7-2 and TRBJ1-4, is GAGVSQSPSNKVTEKGKDVELRCDPISGHTALYWYRQSLGQGLEFLIYFQGNSAPDKSGLPSDRFSAERTGGSVSTLTIQRTQQEDSAVYLCASSPLPGQRNEKLFFGSGTQLSVL.

The J gene is TRBJ2-3, the V gene TRBV27; tentatively, D is TRBD1 (5 bases). The germline CDR1 and CDR2 sequences are MNHEY and SMNVEV (reference sequence). The length of the CDR3 is 13 residues. Trimming shortened V by 10 bases and J by 6 bases, and 17 bases separated the two germline ends. The CDR3 DNA reads TGTGCCACTTCGACAGTCTCTACGGATACGCAGTATTTT. Translated, it gives CATSTVSTDTQYF.

The chain couples TRBV14 to TRBJ1-4; tentative D call: TRBD1 (5 bases). The ends were cut back, 1 base at V and 6 bases at J, with 12 bases in the middle. The CDR3 is 15 amino acids. Germline CDR1 and CDR2: SGHDN and FVKESK. The CDR3 nucleotides are TGTGCCAGCAGCCAAGGGCAGGGATGGTATGAAAAACTGTTTTTT. This sequence encodes CASSQGQGWYEKLFF. Complete variable domain (other parts from reference TRBV14 and TRBJ1-4): EAGVTQFPSHSVIEKGQTVTLRCDPISGHDNLYWYRRVMGKEIKFLLHFVKESKQDESGMPNNRFLAERTGGTYSTLKVQPAELEDSGVYFCASSQGQGWYEKLFFGSGTQLSVL.

Points on this clone: Relative to the germline gene, one junction end is altered; a read error may explain this. This chain uses TRBV19 with TRBJ1-1; D might be TRBD1 (5 bases). CDR1 and CDR2 (germline): LNHDA, SQIVND (reference sequence). The CDR3 sequence is 16 residues long. The CDR3 loop is CASSPLTVGKNAEAFF. The CDR3, as DNA: TGTGCCAGTAGCCCCCTGACAGTTGGGAAGAACGCTGAAGCTTTCTTT.

V usage is TRBV18 and J usage is TRBJ2-1; TRBD2 matches at 10 bases. The CDR3 runs to 16 residues. The germline V gene encodes CDR1 KGHSH and CDR2 LQKENI. V lost 0 bases and J lost 4; bases outside the gene matches: 3. In DNA form, the CDR3 reads TGTGCCAGCTCACCACCAGCGGGAGGGCGATACAATGAGCAGTTCTTC. Protein sequence: CASSPPAGGRYNEQFF.

The chain has TRBV9 and TRBJ2-7; the D gene is possibly TRBD2 (7 bases). The CDR3 has 16 amino acids. Germline V gene lookup returns CDR1 SGDLS and CDR2 YYNGEE. V lost 4 bases and J 6 bases, leaving 23 bases between the germline ends. The CDR3 DNA reads TGTGCCAGCAGCCCTAAGGGGGGGGCAGGGTACGGCGAGCAGTACTTC. This codes for CASSPKGGAGYGEQYF.

This rearrangement joins TRBV7-2 to TRBJ1-2; 7 bases are shared with TRBD1. Germline V lookup: CDR1 SGHTA, CDR2 FQGNSA. Trimming took 5 bases from V and 3 from J; bases not matched to a gene: 6. CDR3 length: 14 residues. CDR3 residues: CASSQQTGYYGYTF. The CDR3 region has the DNA TGTGCCAGCAGCCAACAGACAGGGTACTATGGCTACACCTTC.

This clone was seen once. The rearrangement joins TRBV19 to TRBJ2-1, with TRBD2 identical over 9 bases. This CDR3 has 14 residues. V lost 4 bases and J lost 4; bases outside the gene matches: 2. CDR1 and CDR2 (germline): LNHDA, SQIVND (reference sequence). CDR3 residues: CASSRLAEYNEQFF. In DNA, the CDR3 is TGTGCCAGTAGTAGACTAGCGGAATACAATGAGCAGTTCTTC.

The chain uses TRBV19 and TRBJ2-1; 7 bases agree with TRBD2. The V gene's germline CDR1 is LNHDA and CDR2 SQIVND (reference sequence). This CDR3 region has 16 residues. Trimming cost V 2 bases and J 2 bases; bases outside gene matches: 6. CDR3 sequence (DNA): TGTGCCAGTAGTATAAACCTAGCGGTGACCTACAATGAGCAGTTCTTC. Translating it yields CASSINLAVTYNEQFF.

This chain links TRBV7-9 with TRBJ1-2, with D possibly matching TRBD1 (5 bases). The V end was cut by 8 bases, the J end by 8 bases, with 12 bases between. Germline V gene sequence: CDR1 SEHNR, CDR2 FQNEAQ (reference sequence). This CDR3 is built from 11 residues. CDR3 in amino acids: CASERGGGYTF. The CDR3 DNA reads TGTGCCAGCGAAAGGGGAGGGGGCTACACCTTC.

The chain has TRBV19 and TRBJ2-7; TRBD2 matches 10 bases. The CDR3 covers 18 residues. In germline, CDR1 is LNHDA, CDR2 SQIVND (reference sequence). V was pared by 2 bases and J by 2 bases, with 12 bases of the junction left unmatched. This CDR3 is CASSILHGASGGPYEQYF. CDR3 sequence (DNA): TGTGCCAGTAGTATATTACATGGGGCTAGCGGGGGACCCTACGAGCAGTACTTC.